The next 23 T cell receptor beta chains were all read from a single sample in a study of T cells in Graves' hyperthyroidism and ophthalmopathy. RNA transcripts yielded amplified TCR beta CDR3 regions. First-round RT-PCR targeting the TCR CDR3 was performed with the HTBI primer set. Via MiXCR, TCRdb re-called the multiplex PCR reads, giving one row per CDR3 protein. The sample holds about 840,000 distinct CDR3 sequences, 38% seen once. The sequenced sample was blood. These receptors originate from a man aged 18 to 35 with Graves' hyperthyroidism.

This clonotype came up a few times. The chain combines TRBV27 with TRBJ1-1; TRBD1 is a possible D gene (5 bases). Trimming cost V 6 bases and J 6 bases, with 11 bases left between them. The CDR3 runs to 12 residues. Germline lookup yields CDR1 MNHEY and CDR2 SMNVEV (reference sequence). As DNA, the CDR3 is TGTGCCAGCAGGGGACTGAGTCCTGAAGCTTTCTTT. Protein product: CASRGLSPEAFF.

This clonotype showed up many times. The chain recombines TRBV9 with TRBJ2-5; 7 bases are shared with TRBD2. Germline CDR1 and CDR2: SGDLS and YYNGEE. V lost 0 bases to trimming and J lost 5 bases; unmatched junction nucleotides: 7. The CDR3 sequence is 15 residues long. In DNA form, the CDR3 reads TGTGCCAGCAGCGTAGGGTTTCGCGGGAGCGAGACCCAGTACTTC. This encodes CASSVGFRGSETQYF. Variable domain in full (rest from reference TRBV9 and TRBJ2-5): DSGVTQTPKHLITATGQRVTLRCSPRSGDLSVYWYQQSLDQGLQFLIQYYNGEERAKGNILERFSAQQFPDLHSELNLSSLELGDSALYFCASSVGFRGSETQYFGPGTRLLVL.

The rearrangement joins TRBV10-3 to TRBJ1-5; D is perhaps TRBD1 (5 bases). The CDR3 spans 18 residues. Germline assignment: CDR1 ENHRY and CDR2 SYGVKD. V lost 2 bases and J 3 bases, leaving 20 bases between the germline ends. This chain's CDR3 is CAISELPDTLENNQPQHF. CDR3 DNA sequence: TGTGCCATCAGTGAGCTACCGGACACTTTGGAAAACAATCAGCCCCAGCATTTT.

The chain combines TRBV12-3 or TRBV12-4 with TRBJ2-7, with D unresolved. Between the trimmed V and J ends, which lost 4 bases and 2 bases, there was a span of 15 bases. This CDR3 is 15 amino acids long. Written as DNA, the CDR3 is TGTGCCAGCAGTTACTCGCCAGGTTTGCCCTACGAGCAGTACTTC. Translation: CASSYSPGLPYEQYF.

Only a few counts were recorded for this clonotype. The gene calls are TRBV9 and TRBJ1-1; 8 bases map to TRBD1. CDR1 is SGDLS, CDR2 YYNGEE, per germline. V shed 4 bases, J shed 5 bases, and the junction held 10 bases outside the gene matches. The CDR3 sequence is 15 residues long. The CDR3 DNA reads as TGTGCCAGCAGCCAAGTTGGACAGGGTGGGACTGAAGCTTTCTTT. Its protein is CASSQVGQGGTEAFF.

This clonotype was picked up many times. At one end, the junction sequence differs from germline, possibly due to a read error. The chain combines TRBV29-1 with TRBJ2-6; the D is unclear. There are 14 residues in the CDR3. The germline V gene has CDR1 SQVTM and CDR2 ANQGSEA. The CDR3 region is CSVEGLSGANVLTF. Written as DNA, the CDR3 is TGCAGCGTGGAAGGGCTCTCTGGGGCCAACGTCCTGACTTTC.

Turning to this clonotype: A far bigger clonotype differs at one base, so this is likely a read error. As the CDR3 is not closed by the conserved phenylalanine or tryptophan, this likely results from a read error. The chain couples TRBV12-3 or TRBV12-4 to TRBJ1-5; D possibly corresponds to TRBD1 (5 bases). This CDR3 region has 12 residues. V was clipped by 5 bases and J by 5 bases, with 7 bases between them. CDR3 loop: CASSGGDQPQHL. The CDR3 DNA follows: TGTGCCAGCAGTGGGGGGGATCAGCCCCAGCATTTG.

The chain uses TRBV6-6 and TRBJ1-1; 7 nucleotides match TRBD1. V lost 6 bases and J lost 3; bases outside the gene matches: 10. Germline CDR1 is MNHNY and CDR2 is SVGAGI (reference sequence). This CDR3 comprises 15 residues. The CDR3 sequence is CASSYRVRGYTEAFF. In nucleotides, the CDR3 is TGTGCCAGCAGCTATCGGGTCAGGGGGTACACTGAAGCTTTCTTT.

This clonotype was seen repeatedly, ten times or more. This chain links TRBV20-1 with TRBJ2-7; D is possibly TRBD1 or TRBD2 (6 bases each). Trimming removed 5 bases at V and 4 bases at J, with 15 bases between. The CDR3 has 13 amino acids. The germline CDR1 and CDR2 sequences are DFQATT and SNEGSKA (reference sequence). The CDR3 here is CSASLRGGYEQYF. Here the CDR3 DNA reads TGCAGTGCTTCTCTCAGGGGAGGATACGAGCAGTACTTC.

Note on this clonotype: Possible read error: a much larger clone is one base away. The V gene is TRBV7-2, the J gene TRBJ2-5; no reliable D call. This CDR3 is 13 amino acids long. Per germline, CDR1 SGHTA and CDR2 FQGNSA. The CDR3 sequence: CASSLGPEEAQYF. The CDR3, as DNA: TGTGCCAGCAGCTTAGGACCAGAAGAGGCCCAGTACTTC. The entire variable domain, with the rest obtained from reference TRBV7-2 and TRBJ2-5, is as follows: GAGVSQSPSNKVTEKGKDVELRCDPISGHTALYWYRQSLGQGLEFLIYFQGNSAPDKSGLPSDRFSAERTGGSVSTLTIQRTQQEDSAVYLCASSLGPEEAQYFGPGTRLLVL.

This clonotype has a count of ten or more. The rearrangement links TRBV5-1 to TRBJ1-2; D is possibly TRBD1 (5 bases). V was shortened by 2 bases and J by 3 bases, with 11 bases between the two germline ends. Germline V CDR1 and CDR2: SGHRS, YFSETQ. This CDR3 is 14 amino acids long. The CDR3 is CASSFQLGDYGYTF. As DNA, the CDR3 is TGCGCCAGCAGCTTTCAGCTAGGGGACTATGGCTACACCTTC.

Details on this clonotype: An end of the junction does not agree with germline; a read error may underlie this. The chain is built from TRBV10-3 and TRBJ1-3; the D is unclear. The CDR3 spans 16 residues. CDR1 and CDR2 (germline): ENHRY, SYGVKD. The CDR3 loop reads CASSYSGVGSGNTIYF. In DNA, the CDR3 is TGTGCCAGCAGTTACTCGGGCGTTGGCTCTGGAAACACCATATATTTT.

The CDR3 reads CASSDKRTNEKLFF. CDR3 sequence (DNA): TGTGCCAGCAGCGATAAGAGGACTAATGAAAAACTGTTTTTT. The genes are TRBV6-1 and TRBJ1-4, with D uncertain. The germline gives CDR1 MNHNS, CDR2 SASEGT. V was clipped by 6 bases and J by 2 bases, with 10 bases between them. The CDR3 spans 14 residues.

Concerning this clonotype: Germline is not matched at one junction end, which may reflect a read error. The gene calls are TRBV5-1 and TRBJ2-7, with TRBD1 matching over 10 bases. The CDR3 sequence is 12 residues long. Germline V gene data show CDR1 as SGHRS and CDR2 as YFSETQ. CDR3 amino acids: CASSSTGGEQCF. The DNA of the CDR3 is TGCGCCAGCAGCTCGACAGGGGGCGAGCAGTGCTTC.

The J gene is TRBJ1-1, the V gene TRBV20-1; D is undetermined. V lost 4 bases and J 0 bases, leaving 12 bases between the germline ends. The CDR3 spans 14 residues. Germline lookup yields CDR1 DFQATT and CDR2 SNEGSKA (reference sequence). The CDR3 here is CSAMAGGMNTEAFF. The DNA for the CDR3 is TGCAGTGCTATGGCGGGAGGTATGAACACTGAAGCTTTCTTT.

This sequence joins TRBV12-3 or TRBV12-4 and TRBJ2-2; 11 bases are a match to TRBD2. CDR3 size: 18 residues. The V and J ends lost 3 bases and 2 bases, in that order; junction bases with no gene match: 8. The CDR3 protein is CASSFFLAGGRNTGELFF. CDR3 nucleotide sequence: TGTGCCAGCAGTTTCTTTCTAGCGGGGGGACGAAACACCGGGGAGCTGTTTTTT.

The chain couples TRBV2 to TRBJ1-2; tentative D call: TRBD1 (6 bases). Trimming cost V 5 bases and J 7 bases, with 17 bases left between them. The CDR3 contains 14 residues. Germline assignment: CDR1 SNHLY and CDR2 FYNNEI. This chain's CDR3 is CASSSPGGWFGYTF. The CDR3 coding sequence is TGTGCCAGCAGTTCCCCCGGGGGCTGGTTTGGCTACACCTTC. The whole variable domain, remainder taken from reference TRBV2 and TRBJ1-2, is EPEVTQTPSHQVTQMGQEVILRCVPISNHLYFYWYRQILGQKVEFLVSFYNNEISEKSEIFDDQFSVERPDGSNFTLKIRSTKLEDSAMYFCASSSPGGWFGYTFGSGTRLTVV.

V usage is TRBV5-1 and J usage is TRBJ2-7; perhaps TRBD1 as D (5 bases). The CDR3 covers 15 residues. V was clipped by 0 bases and J by 0 bases, with 10 bases between them. CDR1 SGHRS and CDR2 YFSETQ come from the germline V gene. In DNA, the CDR3 is TGCGCCAGCAGCTTGGAATACAGGTCCTCCTACGAGCAGTACTTC. Protein: CASSLEYRSSYEQYF.

Only one count was recorded for this clonotype. V usage is TRBV20-1 and J usage is TRBJ1-2; 8 bases fit TRBD1. The CDR3 extends over 11 amino acids. J gave up 12 bases and V 2 bases, and 5 bases lay outside the gene matches. CDR1 DFQATT and CDR2 SNEGSKA come from the germline V gene (reference sequence). CDR3 sequence: CSARTGTGNTF. CDR3 nucleotide sequence: TGCAGTGCTAGAACCGGGACAGGAAACACCTTC.

The sample holds a few counts of this clonotype. V and J are TRBV7-2 and TRBJ2-7, with TRBD2 as a possible D gene (6 bases). The germline V gene has CDR1 SGHTA and CDR2 FQGNSA. The CDR3 sequence is 14 residues long. Trimming stripped 5 bases from V and 2 bases from J, with 13 bases between. CDR3 residues: CASSPGGTTYEQYF. The CDR3, as DNA: TGTGCCAGCAGCCCCGGCGGGACCACCTACGAGCAGTACTTC. Full variable domain (rest looked up from reference TRBV7-2 and TRBJ2-7): GAGVSQSPSNKVTEKGKDVELRCDPISGHTALYWYRQSLGQGLEFLIYFQGNSAPDKSGLPSDRFSAERTGGSVSTLTIQRTQQEDSAVYLCASSPGGTTYEQYFGPGTRLTVT.

The genes are TRBV5-4 and TRBJ2-2; 7 positions match TRBD2. Trimming removed 0 bases from V and 5 bases from J; junction bases left unmatched: 4. The CDR3 is 15 amino acids. Germline assignment: CDR1 SGHNT and CDR2 YYREEE (reference sequence). Here the CDR3 reads CASSLELATTGELFF. The CDR3 coding sequence is TGTGCCAGCAGCTTGGAACTAGCGACGACCGGGGAGCTGTTTTTT.

The chain carries TRBV15 and TRBJ1-1, with TRBD1 identical over 9 bases. The CDR3 totals 15 residues. The V and J ends lost 3 bases and 5 bases, in that order; junction bases with no gene match: 7. Germline CDR1 and CDR2: LNHNV and YYDKDF (reference sequence). The CDR3 nucleotides read TGTGCCACCAGCAGCGGGACAGGGAGGCGAACTGAAGCTTTCTTT. Encoded protein: CATSSGTGRRTEAFF.

This chain links TRBV7-6 with TRBJ2-2; D is undetermined. Germline V lookup: CDR1 SGHVS, CDR2 FNYEAQ. The CDR3 has 15 residues. V gave up 5 bases and J gave up 3 bases, with 13 bases separating them. This CDR3 reads CASSRESMDTGELFF. CDR3 sequence (DNA): TGTGCCAGCAGCCGAGAGAGTATGGACACCGGGGAGCTGTTTTTT.